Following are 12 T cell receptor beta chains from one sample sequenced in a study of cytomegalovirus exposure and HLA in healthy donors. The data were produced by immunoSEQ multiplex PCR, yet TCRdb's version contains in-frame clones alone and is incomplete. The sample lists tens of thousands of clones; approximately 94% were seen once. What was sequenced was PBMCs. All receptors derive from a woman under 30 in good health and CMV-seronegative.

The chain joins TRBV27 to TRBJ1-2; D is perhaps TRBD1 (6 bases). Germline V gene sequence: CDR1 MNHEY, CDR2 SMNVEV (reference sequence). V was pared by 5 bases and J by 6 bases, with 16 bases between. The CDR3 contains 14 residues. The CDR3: CASSERDTRNGYTF. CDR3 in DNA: TGTGCCAGCAGTGAACGGGACACAAGGAATGGCTACACCTTC.

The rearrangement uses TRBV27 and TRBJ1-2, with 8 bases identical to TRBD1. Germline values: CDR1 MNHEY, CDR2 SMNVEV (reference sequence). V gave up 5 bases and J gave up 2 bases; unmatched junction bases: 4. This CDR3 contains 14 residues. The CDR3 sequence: CASSLRGLNYGYTF. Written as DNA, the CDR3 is TGTGCCAGCAGTCTCAGGGGGCTAAACTATGGCTACACCTTC.

The CDR3 region has the DNA TGCAGCGTTGGGGACTTCTTAGGGAACACTGAAGCTTTCTTT. This encodes CSVGDFLGNTEAFF. The genes are TRBV29-1 and TRBJ1-1; D may be TRBD1 (5 bases). This CDR3 is built from 14 residues. V gave up 4 bases and J gave up 1 base, with 13 bases separating them. Germline CDR1 and CDR2: SQVTM and ANQGSEA.

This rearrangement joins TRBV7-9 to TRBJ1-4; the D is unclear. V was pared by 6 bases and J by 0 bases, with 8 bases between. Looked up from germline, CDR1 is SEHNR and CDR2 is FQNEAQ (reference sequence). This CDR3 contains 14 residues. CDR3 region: CASSPVATNEKLFF. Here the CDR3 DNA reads TGTGCCAGCAGTCCGGTCGCAACTAATGAAAAACTGTTTTTT.

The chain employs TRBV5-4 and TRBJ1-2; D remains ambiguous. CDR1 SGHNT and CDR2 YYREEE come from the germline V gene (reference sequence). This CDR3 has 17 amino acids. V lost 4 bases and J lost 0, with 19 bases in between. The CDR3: CASSRGTQVNPNYGYTF. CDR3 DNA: TGTGCCAGCAGCCGTGGAACTCAGGTTAATCCTAACTATGGCTACACCTTC.

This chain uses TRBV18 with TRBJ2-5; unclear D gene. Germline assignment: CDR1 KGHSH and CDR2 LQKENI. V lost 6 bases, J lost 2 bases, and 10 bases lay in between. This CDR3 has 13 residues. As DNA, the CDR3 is TGTGCCAGCTCGCGTCTCAATCAAGAGACCCAGTACTTC. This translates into CASSRLNQETQYF.

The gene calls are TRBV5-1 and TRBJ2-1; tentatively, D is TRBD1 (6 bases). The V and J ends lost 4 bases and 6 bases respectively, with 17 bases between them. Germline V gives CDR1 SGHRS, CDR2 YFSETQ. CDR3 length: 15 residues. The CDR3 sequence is CASSAQGWGPNEQFF. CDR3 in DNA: TGCGCCAGCAGCGCACAGGGTTGGGGCCCCAATGAGCAGTTCTTC.

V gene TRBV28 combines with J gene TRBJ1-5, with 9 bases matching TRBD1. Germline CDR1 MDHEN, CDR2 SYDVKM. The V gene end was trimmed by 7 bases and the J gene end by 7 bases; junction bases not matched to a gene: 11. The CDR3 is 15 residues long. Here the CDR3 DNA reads TGTGCCAGCACCCTCCCGGGACAGGGAGTGCAGCCCCAGCATTTT. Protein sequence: CASTLPGQGVQPQHF.

CDR3 DNA: TGTGCCAGCAGGCGACAGGCAGATGGCTACACCTTC. Translation gives CASRRQADGYTF. The genes are TRBV5-5 and TRBJ1-2; D may be TRBD1 (6 bases). The CDR3 runs to 12 residues. The germline V gene encodes CDR1 SGHKS and CDR2 YYEKEE (reference sequence). Trimming pared 5 bases from V and 6 bases from J, leaving 11 bases between.

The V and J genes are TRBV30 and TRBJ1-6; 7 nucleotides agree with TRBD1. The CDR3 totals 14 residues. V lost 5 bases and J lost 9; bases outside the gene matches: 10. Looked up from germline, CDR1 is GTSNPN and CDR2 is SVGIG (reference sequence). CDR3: CAWGGQARGSPLHF. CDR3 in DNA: TGTGCCTGGGGCGGACAGGCCCGAGGTTCACCCCTCCACTTT.

CDR3 coding DNA: TGTGCCTGGAGTGGCGTTAGCGGGGAGTACACCGGGGAGCTGTTTTTT. Its translation is CAWSGVSGEYTGELFF. V usage is TRBV30 and J usage is TRBJ2-2, with 8 nucleotides matching TRBD2. The CDR3 has 16 residues. Germline V lookup: CDR1 GTSNPN, CDR2 SVGIG (reference sequence). With 1 base clipped from V and 3 bases from J, the junction kept 7 bases outside the gene matches.

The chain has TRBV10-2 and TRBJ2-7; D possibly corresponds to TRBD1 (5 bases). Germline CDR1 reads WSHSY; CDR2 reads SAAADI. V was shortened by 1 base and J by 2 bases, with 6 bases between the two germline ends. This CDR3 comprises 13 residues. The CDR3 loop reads CASSEWTTYEQYF. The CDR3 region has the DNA TGCGCCAGCAGTGAGTGGACAACCTACGAGCAGTACTTC.